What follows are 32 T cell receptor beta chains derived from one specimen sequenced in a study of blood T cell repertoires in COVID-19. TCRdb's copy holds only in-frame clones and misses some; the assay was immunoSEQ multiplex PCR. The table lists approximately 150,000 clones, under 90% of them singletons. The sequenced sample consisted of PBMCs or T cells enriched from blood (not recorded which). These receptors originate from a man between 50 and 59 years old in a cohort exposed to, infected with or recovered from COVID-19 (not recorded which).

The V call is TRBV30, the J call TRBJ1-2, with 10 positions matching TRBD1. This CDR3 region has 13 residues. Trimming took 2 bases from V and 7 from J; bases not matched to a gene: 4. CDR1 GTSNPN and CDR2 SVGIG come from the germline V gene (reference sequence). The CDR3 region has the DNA TGTGCCTGGAGTTTCGGACAGGGGGGTGGCTACACCTTC. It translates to CAWSFGQGGGYTF.

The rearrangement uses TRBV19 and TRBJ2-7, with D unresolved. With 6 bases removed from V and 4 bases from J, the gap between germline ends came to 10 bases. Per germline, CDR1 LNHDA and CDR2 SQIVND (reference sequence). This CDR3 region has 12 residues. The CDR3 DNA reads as TGTGCCAGTAGCCCTAACAGTTACGAGCAGTACTTC. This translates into CASSPNSYEQYF. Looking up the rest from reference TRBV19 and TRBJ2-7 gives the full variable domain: DGGITQSPKYLFRKEGQNVTLSCEQNLNHDAMYWYRQDPGQGLRLIYYSQIVNDFQKGDIAEGYSVSREKKESFPLTVTSAQKNPTAFYLCASSPNSYEQYFGPGTRLTVT.

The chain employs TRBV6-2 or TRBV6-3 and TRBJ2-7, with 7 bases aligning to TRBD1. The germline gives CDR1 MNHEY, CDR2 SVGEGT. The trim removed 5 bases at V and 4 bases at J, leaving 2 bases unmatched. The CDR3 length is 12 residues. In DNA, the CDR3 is TGTGCCAGCAGTAGACAGGGATACGAGCAGTACTTC. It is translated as CASSRQGYEQYF.

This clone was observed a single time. CDR3 bases: TGTGCCACCAGTGAGGGGGCAGGCAGCAATCAGCCCCAGCATTTT. The encoded protein is CATSEGAGSNQPQHF. This sequence joins TRBV24-1 and TRBJ1-5; TRBD1 is a possible D gene (6 bases). V lost 4 bases to trimming and J lost 1 base, with 10 bases between them. The length of the CDR3 is 15 residues. In germline, CDR1 is KGHDR, CDR2 SFDVKD.

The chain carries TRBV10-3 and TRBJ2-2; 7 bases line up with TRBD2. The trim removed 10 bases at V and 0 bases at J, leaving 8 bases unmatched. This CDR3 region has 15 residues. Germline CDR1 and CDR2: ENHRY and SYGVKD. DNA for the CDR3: TGTGCCAGCACGGCTAGCGGAGCGAACACCGGGGAGCTGTTTTTT. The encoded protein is CASTASGANTGELFF.

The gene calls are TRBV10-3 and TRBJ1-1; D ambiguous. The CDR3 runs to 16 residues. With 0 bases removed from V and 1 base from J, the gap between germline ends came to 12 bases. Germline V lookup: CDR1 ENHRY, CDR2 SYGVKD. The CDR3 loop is CAISESVQISNTEAFF. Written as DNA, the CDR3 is TGTGCCATCAGTGAGTCGGTGCAGATTTCGAACACTGAAGCTTTCTTT.

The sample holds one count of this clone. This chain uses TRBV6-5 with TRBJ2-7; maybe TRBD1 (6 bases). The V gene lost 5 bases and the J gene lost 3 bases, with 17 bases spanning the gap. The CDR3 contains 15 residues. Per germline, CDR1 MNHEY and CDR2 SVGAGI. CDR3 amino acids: CASSPTGRSRYEQYF. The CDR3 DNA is TGTGCCAGCAGTCCCACAGGGCGTTCACGCTACGAGCAGTACTTC.

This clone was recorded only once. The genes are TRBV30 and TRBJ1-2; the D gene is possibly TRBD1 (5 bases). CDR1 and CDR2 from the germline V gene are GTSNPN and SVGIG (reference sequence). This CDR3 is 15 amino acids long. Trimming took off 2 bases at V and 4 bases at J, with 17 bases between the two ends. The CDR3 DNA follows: TGTGCCTGGAGTTTTCCCCGGGGGGTGGTCTATGGCTACACCTTC. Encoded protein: CAWSFPRGVVYGYTF.

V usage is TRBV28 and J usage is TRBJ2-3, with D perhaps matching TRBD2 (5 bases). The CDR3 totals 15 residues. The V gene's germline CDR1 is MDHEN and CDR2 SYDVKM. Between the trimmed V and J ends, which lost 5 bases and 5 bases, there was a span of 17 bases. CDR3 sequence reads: CASSGTRDKGDTQYF. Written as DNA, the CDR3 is TGTGCCAGCAGTGGAACGAGGGATAAAGGAGATACGCAGTATTTT.

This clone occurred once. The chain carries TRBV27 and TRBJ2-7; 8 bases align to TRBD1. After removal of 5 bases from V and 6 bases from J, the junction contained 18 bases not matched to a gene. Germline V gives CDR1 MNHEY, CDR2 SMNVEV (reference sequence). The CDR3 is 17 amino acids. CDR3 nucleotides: TGTGCCAGCAGTAGTAACCGGGACAGGCCCCGAGGGAGCGAGCAGTACTTC. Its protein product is CASSSNRDRPRGSEQYF.

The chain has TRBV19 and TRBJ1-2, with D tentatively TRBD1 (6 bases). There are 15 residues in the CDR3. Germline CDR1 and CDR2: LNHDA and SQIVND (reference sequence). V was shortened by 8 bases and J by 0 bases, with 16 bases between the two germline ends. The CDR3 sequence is CASVEQGRTNYGYTF. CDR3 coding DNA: TGTGCCAGTGTGGAACAGGGCCGAACTAACTATGGCTACACCTTC.

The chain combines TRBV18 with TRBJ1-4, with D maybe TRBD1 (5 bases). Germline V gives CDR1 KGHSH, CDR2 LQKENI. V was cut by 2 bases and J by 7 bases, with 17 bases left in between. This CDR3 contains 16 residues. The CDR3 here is CASSPLMGQGGEKLFF. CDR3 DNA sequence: TGTGCCAGCTCACCATTGATGGGGCAGGGAGGTGAAAAACTGTTTTTT.

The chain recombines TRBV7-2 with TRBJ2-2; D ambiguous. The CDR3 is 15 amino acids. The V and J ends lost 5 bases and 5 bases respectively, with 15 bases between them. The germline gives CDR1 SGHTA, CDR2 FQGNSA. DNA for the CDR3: TGTGCCAGCAGCCGCTCAGGCGAAAGGACCGGGGAGCTGTTTTTT. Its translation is CASSRSGERTGELFF. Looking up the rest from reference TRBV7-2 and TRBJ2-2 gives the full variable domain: GAGVSQSPSNKVTEKGKDVELRCDPISGHTALYWYRQSLGQGLEFLIYFQGNSAPDKSGLPSDRFSAERTGGSVSTLTIQRTQQEDSAVYLCASSRSGERTGELFFGEGSRLTVL.

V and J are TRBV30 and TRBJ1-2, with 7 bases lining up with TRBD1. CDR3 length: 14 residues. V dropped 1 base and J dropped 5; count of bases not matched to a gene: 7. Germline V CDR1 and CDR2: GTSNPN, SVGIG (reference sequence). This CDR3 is CAWSGQGGNYGYTF. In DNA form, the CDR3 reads TGTGCCTGGAGTGGACAGGGCGGTAATTATGGCTACACCTTC.

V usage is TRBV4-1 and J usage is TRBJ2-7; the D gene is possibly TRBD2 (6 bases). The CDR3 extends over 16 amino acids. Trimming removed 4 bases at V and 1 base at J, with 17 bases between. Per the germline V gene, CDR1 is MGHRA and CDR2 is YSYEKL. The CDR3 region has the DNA TGCGCCAGCAGCCTAAAGGCCGGGGGTATTTCCTACGAGCAGTACTTC. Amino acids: CASSLKAGGISYEQYF.

The CDR3 bases are TGTGCCAGTAAAGGGACCACGACAGGGTCTAATTCACCCCTCCACTTT. This encodes CASKGTTTGSNSPLHF. The chain joins TRBV19 to TRBJ1-6; 7 nucleotides align to TRBD1. Germline lookup yields CDR1 LNHDA and CDR2 SQIVND (reference sequence). V trimming: 7 bases; J trimming: 6 bases; junction bases outside the gene matches: 12. The length of the CDR3 is 16 residues.

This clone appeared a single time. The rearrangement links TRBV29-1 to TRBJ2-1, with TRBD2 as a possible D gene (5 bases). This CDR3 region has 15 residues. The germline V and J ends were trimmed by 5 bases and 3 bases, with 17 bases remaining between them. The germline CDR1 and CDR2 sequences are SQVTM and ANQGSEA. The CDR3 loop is CSVPWGFGSYNEQFF. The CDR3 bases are TGCAGCGTTCCTTGGGGATTTGGGAGCTACAATGAGCAGTTCTTC.

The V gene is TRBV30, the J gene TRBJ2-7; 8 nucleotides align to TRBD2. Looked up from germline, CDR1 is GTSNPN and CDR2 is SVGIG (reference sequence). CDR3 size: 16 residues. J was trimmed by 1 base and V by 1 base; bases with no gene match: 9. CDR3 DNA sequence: TGTGCCTGGAGTGCTACTACTAGCGGCCTTTCCTACGAGCAGTACTTC. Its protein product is CAWSATTSGLSYEQYF.

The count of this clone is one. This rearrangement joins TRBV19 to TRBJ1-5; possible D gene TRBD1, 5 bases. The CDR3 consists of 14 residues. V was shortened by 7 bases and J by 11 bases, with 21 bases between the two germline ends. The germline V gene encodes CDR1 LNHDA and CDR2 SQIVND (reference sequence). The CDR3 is CASTQGIGAPTQHF. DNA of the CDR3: TGTGCCAGTACCCAAGGCATAGGGGCCCCCACCCAGCATTTT. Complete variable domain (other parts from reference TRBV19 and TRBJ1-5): DGGITQSPKYLFRKEGQNVTLSCEQNLNHDAMYWYRQDPGQGLRLIYYSQIVNDFQKGDIAEGYSVSREKKESFPLTVTSAQKNPTAFYLCASTQGIGAPTQHFGDGTRLSIL.

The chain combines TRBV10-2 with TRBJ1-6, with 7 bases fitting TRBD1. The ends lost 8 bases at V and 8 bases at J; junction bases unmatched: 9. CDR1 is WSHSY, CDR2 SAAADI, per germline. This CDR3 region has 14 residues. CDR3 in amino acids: CASRRGQRDSPLHF. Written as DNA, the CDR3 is TGCGCCAGCCGGCGGGGACAGCGGGATTCACCCCTCCACTTT.

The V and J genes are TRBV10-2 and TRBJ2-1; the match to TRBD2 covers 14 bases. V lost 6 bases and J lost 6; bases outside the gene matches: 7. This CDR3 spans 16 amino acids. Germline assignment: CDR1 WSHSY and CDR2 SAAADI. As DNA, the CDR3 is TGCGCCAGCAGCGGGACTAGCGGGGGCCTGGGCAATGAGCAGTTCTTC. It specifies CASSGTSGGLGNEQFF.

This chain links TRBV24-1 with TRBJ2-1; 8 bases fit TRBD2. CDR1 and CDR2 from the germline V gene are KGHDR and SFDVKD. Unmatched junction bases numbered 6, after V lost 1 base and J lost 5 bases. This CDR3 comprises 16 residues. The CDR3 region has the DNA TGTGCCACCAGTGATTTAACAGCGGGAGTCCACAATGAGCAGTTCTTC. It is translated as CATSDLTAGVHNEQFF.

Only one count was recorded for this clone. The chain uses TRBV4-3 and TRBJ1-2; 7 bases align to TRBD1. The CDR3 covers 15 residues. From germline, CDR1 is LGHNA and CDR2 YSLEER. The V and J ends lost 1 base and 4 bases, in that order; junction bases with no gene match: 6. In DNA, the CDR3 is TGCGCCAGCAGCCAAGTGAGGGGGCCTGTCTATGGCTACACCTTC. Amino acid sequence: CASSQVRGPVYGYTF.

This CDR3 is CASSSSQGSTDTQYF. CDR3 coding DNA: TGTGCCAGCAGTTCCAGTCAGGGATCCACAGATACGCAGTATTTT. The chain has TRBV28 and TRBJ2-3; the D gene is possibly TRBD1 (5 bases). The CDR3 is made up of 15 amino acids. V was shortened by 4 bases and J by 2 bases, with 13 bases between the two germline ends. In germline, CDR1 is MDHEN, CDR2 SYDVKM.

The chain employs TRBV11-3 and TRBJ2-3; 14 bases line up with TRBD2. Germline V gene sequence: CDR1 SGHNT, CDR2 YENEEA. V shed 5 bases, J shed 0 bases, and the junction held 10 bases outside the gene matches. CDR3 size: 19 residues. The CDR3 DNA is TGTGCCAGCAGCCTCGGGCCCTGGACTAGCGGGGGGAGCACAGATACGCAGTATTTT. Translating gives CASSLGPWTSGGSTDTQYF. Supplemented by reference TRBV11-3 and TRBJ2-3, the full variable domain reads EAGVVQSPRYKIIEKKQPVAFWCNPISGHNTLYWYLQNLGQGPELLIRYENEEAVDDSQLPKDRFSAERLKGVDSTLKIQPAELGDSAVYLCASSLGPWTSGGSTDTQYFGPGTRLTVL.

The DNA of the CDR3 is TGTGCCAGTTCCGGGACTAGAAGAACTCTCTACTACGAGCAGTACTTC. Protein: CASSGTRRTLYYEQYF. The chain recombines TRBV19 with TRBJ2-7; TRBD2 matches 8 bases. Per germline, CDR1 LNHDA and CDR2 SQIVND (reference sequence). The CDR3 contains 16 residues. V lost 8 bases and J lost 3; bases outside the gene matches: 15.

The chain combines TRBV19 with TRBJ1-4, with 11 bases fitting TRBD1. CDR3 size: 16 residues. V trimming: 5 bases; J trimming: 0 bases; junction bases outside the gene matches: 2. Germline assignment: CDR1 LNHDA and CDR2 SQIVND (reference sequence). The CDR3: CASSGTGGATNEKLFF. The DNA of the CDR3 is TGTGCCAGTAGTGGGACAGGGGGTGCAACTAATGAAAAACTGTTTTTT.

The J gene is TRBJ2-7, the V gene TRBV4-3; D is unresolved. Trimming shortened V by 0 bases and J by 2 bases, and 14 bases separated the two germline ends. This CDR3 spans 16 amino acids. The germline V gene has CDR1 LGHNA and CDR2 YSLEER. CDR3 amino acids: CASSQDLSSGTYEQYF. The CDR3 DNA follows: TGCGCCAGCAGCCAAGATCTGTCGTCAGGAACCTACGAGCAGTACTTC.

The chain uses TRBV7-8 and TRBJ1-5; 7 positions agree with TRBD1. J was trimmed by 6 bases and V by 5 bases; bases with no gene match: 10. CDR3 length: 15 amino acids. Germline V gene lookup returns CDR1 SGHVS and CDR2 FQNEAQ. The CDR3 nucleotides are TGTGCCAGCAGCGTAAGGACAGGAGGGGGTCAGCCCCAGCATTTT. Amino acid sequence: CASSVRTGGGQPQHF.

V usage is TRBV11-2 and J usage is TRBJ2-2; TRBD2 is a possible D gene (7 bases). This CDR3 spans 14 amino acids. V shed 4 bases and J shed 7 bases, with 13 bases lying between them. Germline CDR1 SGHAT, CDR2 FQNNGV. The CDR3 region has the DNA TGTGCCAGCAGCTCGGGGGGCCGGGGCGGGGAGCTGTTTTTT. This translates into CASSSGGRGGELFF. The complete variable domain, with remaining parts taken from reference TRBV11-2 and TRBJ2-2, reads EAGVAQSPRYKIIEKRQSVAFWCNPISGHATLYWYQQILGQGPKLLIQFQNNGVVDDSQLPKDRFSAERLKGVDSTLKIQPAKLEDSAVYLCASSSGGRGGELFFGEGSRLTVL.

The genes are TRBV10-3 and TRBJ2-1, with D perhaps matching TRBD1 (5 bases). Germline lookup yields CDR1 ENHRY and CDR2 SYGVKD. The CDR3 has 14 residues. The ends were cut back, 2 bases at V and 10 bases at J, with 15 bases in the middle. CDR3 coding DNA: TGTGCCATCAGTGAGCAGGGAACCTCTGGCGAGCAGTTCTTC. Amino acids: CAISEQGTSGEQFF.

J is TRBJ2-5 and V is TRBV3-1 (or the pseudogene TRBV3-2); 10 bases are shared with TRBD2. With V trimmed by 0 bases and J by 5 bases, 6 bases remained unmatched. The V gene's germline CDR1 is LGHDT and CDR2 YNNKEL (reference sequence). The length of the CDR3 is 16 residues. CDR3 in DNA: TGTGCCAGCAGCCAAGACTTCACTAGCGGGGTGGAGACCCAGTACTTC. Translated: CASSQDFTSGVETQYF.